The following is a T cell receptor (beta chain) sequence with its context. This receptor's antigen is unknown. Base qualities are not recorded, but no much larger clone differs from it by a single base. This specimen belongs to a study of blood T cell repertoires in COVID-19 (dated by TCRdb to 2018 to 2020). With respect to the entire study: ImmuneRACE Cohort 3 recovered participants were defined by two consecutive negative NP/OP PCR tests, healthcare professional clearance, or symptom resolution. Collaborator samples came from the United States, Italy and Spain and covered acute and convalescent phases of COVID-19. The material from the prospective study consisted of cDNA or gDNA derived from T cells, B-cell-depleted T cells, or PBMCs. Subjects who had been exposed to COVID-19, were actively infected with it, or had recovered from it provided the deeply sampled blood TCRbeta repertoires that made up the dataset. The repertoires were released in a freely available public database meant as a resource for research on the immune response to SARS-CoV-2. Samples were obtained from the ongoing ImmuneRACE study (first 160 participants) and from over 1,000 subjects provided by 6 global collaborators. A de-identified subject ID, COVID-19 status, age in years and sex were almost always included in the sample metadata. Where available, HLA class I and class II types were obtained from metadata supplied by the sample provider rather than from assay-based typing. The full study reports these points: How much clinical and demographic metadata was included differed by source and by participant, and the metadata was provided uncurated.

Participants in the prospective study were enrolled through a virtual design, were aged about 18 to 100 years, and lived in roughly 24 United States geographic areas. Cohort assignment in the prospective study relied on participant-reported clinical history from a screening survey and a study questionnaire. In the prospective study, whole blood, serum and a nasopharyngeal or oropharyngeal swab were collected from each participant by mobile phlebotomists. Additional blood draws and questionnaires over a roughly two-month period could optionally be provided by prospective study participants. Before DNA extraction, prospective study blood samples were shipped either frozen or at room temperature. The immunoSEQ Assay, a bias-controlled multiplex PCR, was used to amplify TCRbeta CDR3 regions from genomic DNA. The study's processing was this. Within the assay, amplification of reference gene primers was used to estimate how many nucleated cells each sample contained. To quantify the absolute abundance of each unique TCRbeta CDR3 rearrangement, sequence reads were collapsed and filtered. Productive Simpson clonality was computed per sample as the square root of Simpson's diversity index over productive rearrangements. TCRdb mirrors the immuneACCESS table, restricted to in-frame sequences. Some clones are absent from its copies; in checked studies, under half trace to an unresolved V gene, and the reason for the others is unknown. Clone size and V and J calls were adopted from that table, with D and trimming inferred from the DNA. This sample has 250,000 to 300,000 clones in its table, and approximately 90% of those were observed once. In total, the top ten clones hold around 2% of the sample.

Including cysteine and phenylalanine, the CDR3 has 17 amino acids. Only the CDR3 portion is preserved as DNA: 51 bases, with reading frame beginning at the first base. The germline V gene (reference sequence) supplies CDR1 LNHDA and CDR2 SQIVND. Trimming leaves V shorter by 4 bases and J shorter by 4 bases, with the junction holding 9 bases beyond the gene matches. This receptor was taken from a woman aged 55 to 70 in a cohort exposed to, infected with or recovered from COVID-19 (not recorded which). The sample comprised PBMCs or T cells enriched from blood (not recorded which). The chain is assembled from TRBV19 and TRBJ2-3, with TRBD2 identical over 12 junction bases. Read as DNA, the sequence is TGTGCCAGTAGTAAAACGACTAGCGGGAGTAGGGCAGATACGCAGTATTTT. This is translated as CASSKTTSGSRADTQYF. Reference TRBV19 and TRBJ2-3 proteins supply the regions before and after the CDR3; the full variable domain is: DGGITQSPKYLFRKEGQNVTLSCEQNLNHDAMYWYRQDPGQGLRLIYYSQIVNDFQKGDIAEGYSVSREKKESFPLTVTSAQKNPTAFYLCASSKTTSGSRADTQYFGPGTRLTVL.